The clone carrying this T cell receptor (beta chain) has a single count. The antigen remains undetermined. This CDR3 has 12 amino acids. The germline CDR1 and CDR2 sequences are MNHEY and SVGAGI. Trimming stripped 0 bases from V and 6 bases from J, with 6 bases between. This record comes from a study of a mutant IDH1 vaccine in newly diagnosed glioma. Looking at the study overall: Receipt of radiotherapy, temozolomide, or both preceded the study, and most received both.

Method: immunoSEQ multiplex PCR; TCRdb's copy keeps in-frame clones and lacks some. The sample lists approximately 41,000 clones, 85% to 90% occurring once. Study-wide points: Pseudoprogression seemed unlinked to shifts in top peripheral T cell clonotypes.

This sample's time point: week 35, safety follow-up. Every vaccination contained 300 ug of the mutant IDH1 20-mer peptide and was paired with topical imiquimod. Eight vaccinations reached patients in weeks 1, 3, 5, 7, 11, 15, 19 and 23. V is TRBV6-5 and J is TRBJ2-7; no clear D gene. This material consisted of PBMCs, taken from a glioma patient whose treatment included an IDH1 peptide vaccine. The source is a man between 35 and 55 years old with glioma. This CDR3 reads CASSYSKGEQYF. The CDR3 DNA is TGTGCCAGCAGTTACTCGAAGGGCGAGCAGTACTTC.